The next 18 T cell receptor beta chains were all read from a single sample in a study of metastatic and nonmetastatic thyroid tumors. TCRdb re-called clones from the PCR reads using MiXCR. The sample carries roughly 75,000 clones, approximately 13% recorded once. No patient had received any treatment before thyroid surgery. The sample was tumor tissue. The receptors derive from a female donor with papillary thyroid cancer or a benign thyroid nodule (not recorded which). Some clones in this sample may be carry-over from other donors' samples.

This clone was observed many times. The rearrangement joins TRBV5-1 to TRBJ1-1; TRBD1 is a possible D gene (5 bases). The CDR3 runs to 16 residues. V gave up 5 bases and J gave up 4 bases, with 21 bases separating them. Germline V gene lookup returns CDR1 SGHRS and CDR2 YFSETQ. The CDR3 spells CASRGAGRYQGTEAFF. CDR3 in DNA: TGCGCCAGCAGGGGAGCAGGCAGATATCAGGGCACTGAAGCTTTCTTT.

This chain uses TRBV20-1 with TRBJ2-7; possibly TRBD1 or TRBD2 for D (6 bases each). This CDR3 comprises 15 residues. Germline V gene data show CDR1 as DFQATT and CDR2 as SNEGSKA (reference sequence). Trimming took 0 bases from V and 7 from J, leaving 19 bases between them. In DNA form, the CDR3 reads TGCAGTGCTAGAGAAACGGGGGCAGGCCCGGCGGAGCAGTACTTC. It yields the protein CSARETGAGPAEQYF.

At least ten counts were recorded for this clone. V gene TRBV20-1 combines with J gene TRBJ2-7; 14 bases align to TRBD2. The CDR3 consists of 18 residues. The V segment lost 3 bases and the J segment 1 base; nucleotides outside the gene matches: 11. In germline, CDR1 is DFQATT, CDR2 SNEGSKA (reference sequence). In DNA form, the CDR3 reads TGCAGTGCTAGCCTACCTGGACTAGCGGGAGGTCATTCCTACGAGCAGTACTTC. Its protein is CSASLPGLAGGHSYEQYF.

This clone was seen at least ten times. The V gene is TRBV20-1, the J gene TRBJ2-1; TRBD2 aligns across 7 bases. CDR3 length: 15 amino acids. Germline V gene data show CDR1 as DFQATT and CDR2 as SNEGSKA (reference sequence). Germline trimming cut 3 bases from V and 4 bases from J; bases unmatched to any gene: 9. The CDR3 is CSASLRRGSYNEQFF. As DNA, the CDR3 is TGCAGTGCTAGCCTGCGGCGCGGGAGTTACAATGAGCAGTTCTTC.

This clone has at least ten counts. CDR3: CASSTGMRVGGNQPQHF. The DNA for the CDR3 is TGTGCCAGTAGTACGGGTATGAGGGTTGGTGGCAATCAGCCCCAGCATTTT. The rearrangement joins TRBV19 to TRBJ1-5; D is uncertain. The CDR3 totals 17 residues. Germline-derived CDR1 and CDR2 are LNHDA and SQIVND (reference sequence). V was pared by 4 bases and J by 2 bases, with 18 bases between. Together with reference TRBV19 and TRBJ1-5, the CDR3 gives the full variable domain: DGGITQSPKYLFRKEGQNVTLSCEQNLNHDAMYWYRQDPGQGLRLIYYSQIVNDFQKGDIAEGYSVSREKKESFPLTVTSAQKNPTAFYLCASSTGMRVGGNQPQHFGDGTRLSIL.

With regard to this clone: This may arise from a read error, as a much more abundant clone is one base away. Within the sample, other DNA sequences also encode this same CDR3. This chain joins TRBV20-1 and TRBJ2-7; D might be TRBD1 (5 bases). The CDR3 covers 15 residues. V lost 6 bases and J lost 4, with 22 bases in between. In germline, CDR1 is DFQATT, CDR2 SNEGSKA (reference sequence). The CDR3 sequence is CSAGAPGGREYEQYF. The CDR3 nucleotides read TGCAGTGCCGGCGCCCCAGGTGGCAGGGAATACGAGCAGTACTTC.

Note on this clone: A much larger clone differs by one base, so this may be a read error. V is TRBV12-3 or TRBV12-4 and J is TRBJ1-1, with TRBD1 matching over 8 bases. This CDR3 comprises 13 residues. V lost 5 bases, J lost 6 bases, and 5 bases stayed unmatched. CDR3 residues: CASSIQGDSEAFF. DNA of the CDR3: TGTGCCAGCAGTATACAGGGGGATTCTGAAGCTTTCTTT.

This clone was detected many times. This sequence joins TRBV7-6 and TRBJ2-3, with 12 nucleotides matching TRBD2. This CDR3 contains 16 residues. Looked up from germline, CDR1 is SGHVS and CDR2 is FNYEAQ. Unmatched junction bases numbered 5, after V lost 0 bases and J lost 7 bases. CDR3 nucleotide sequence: TGTGCCAGCAGCTTAGCGGGACTAGCGGGCTACAATACGCAGTATTTT. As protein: CASSLAGLAGYNTQYF.

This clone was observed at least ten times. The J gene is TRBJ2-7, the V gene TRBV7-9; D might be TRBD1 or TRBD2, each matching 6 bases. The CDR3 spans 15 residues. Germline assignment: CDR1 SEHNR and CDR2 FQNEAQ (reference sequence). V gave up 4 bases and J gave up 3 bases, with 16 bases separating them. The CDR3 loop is CASSSTAEGGYEQYF. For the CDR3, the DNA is TGTGCCAGCAGCTCGACCGCCGAGGGGGGCTACGAGCAGTACTTC.

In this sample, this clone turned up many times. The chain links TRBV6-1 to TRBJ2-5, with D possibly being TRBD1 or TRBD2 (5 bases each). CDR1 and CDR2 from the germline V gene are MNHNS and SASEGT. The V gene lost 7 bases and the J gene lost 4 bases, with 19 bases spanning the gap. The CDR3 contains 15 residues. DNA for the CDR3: TGTGCCAGCATTCGAGGGTGGGGGAGAGGAGAGACCCAGTACTTC. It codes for CASIRGWGRGETQYF.

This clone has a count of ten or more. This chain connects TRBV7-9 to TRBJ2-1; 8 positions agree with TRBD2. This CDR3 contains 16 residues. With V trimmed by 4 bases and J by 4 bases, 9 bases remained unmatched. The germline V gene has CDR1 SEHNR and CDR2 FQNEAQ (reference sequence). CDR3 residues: CASSSLAGTLYNEQFF. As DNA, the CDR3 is TGTGCCAGCAGCTCCTTAGCGGGGACTTTGTACAATGAGCAGTTCTTC.

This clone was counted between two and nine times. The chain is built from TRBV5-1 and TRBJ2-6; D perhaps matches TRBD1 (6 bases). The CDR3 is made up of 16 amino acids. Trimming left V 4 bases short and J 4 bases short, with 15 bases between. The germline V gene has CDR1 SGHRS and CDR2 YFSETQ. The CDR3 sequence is CASSLDTGTGANVLTF. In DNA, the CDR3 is TGCGCCAGCAGCCTGGACACAGGGACCGGGGCCAACGTCCTGACTTTC.

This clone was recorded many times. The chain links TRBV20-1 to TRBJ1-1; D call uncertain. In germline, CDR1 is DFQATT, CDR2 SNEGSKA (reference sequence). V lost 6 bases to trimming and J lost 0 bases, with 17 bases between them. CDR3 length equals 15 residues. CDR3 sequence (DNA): TGCAGTGCCCAAGCTAACACCCGCATGAACACTGAAGCTTTCTTT. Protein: CSAQANTRMNTEAFF.

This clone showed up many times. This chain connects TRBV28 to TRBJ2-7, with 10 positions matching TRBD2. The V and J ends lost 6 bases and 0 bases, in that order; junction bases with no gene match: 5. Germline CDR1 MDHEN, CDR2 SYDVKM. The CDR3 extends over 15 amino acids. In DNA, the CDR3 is TGTGCCAGCAGCCTTATAGCGGGAGGCTCCTACGAGCAGTACTTC. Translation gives CASSLIAGGSYEQYF.

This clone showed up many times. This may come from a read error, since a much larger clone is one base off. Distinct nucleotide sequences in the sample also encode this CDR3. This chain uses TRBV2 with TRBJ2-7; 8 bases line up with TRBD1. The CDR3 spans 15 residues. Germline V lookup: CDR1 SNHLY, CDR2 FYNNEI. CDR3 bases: TGCGCCAGCAGTAGGGACAGGTCCTTCTCCTACGAGCAGTACTTC. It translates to CASSRDRSFSYEQYF.

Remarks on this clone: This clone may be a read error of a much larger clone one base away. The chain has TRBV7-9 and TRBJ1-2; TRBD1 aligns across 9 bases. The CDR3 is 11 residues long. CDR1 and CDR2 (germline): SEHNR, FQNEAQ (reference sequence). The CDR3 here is CASSSGTGPRF. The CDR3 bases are TGTGCCAGCAGCTCCGGGACAGGGCCTCGGTTC.

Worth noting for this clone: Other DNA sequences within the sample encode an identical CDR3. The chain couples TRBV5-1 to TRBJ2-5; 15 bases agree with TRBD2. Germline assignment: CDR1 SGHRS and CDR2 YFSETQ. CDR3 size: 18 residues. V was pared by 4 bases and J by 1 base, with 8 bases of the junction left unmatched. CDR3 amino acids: CASSPRTSGRAGQETQYF. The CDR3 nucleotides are TGCGCCAGCAGCCCCCGGACTAGCGGGAGGGCCGGCCAAGAGACCCAGTACTTC.

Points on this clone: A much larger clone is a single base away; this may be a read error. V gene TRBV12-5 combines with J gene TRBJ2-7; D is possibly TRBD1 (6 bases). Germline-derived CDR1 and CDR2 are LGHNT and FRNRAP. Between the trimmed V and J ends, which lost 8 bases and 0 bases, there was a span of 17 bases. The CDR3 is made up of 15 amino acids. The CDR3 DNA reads TGTGCTAGTTCCCATAACAGGGCGAACTCCTACGAGCAGTACTTC. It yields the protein CASSHNRANSYEQYF.